The rows below give T cell receptor beta chains drawn from one sample of a study of blood T cell repertoires in COVID-19. Profiling relied on immunoSEQ multiplex PCR, and the TCRdb table lists in-frame clones only, not all of them. The profile shows about 320,000 clones, 85% of them singletons. Input material: peripheral blood. The receptors stem from a human donor in a cohort sampled during active COVID-19. The CDR3 runs from the conserved cysteine through the conserved F or W. A D gene is named only where the DNA matches it firmly. The size entry is marked missing in some rows and otherwise reads once, few, many or a size class.

.	TRBV6-4	TRBJ1-1	.	CASSVNSNTEAFF	TGTGCCAGCAGTGTCAACAGCAACACTGAAGCTTTCTTT
.	TRBV4-2	TRBJ2-3	TRBD2	CASSQVSLAGVGDTQYF	TGTGCCAGCAGCCAAGTAAGCCTAGCGGGAGTTGGGGATACGCAGTATTTT
.	TRBV12-5	TRBJ2-7	TRBD1	CASALGDRDYEQYF	TGTGCTAGTGCCCTGGGGGACAGAGACTACGAGCAGTACTTC
once	TRBV21-1	TRBJ1-5	.	CASSKKRVCQPQHF	TGTGCCAGCAGCAAGAAACGAGTATGCCAGCCCCAGCATTTT
.	TRBV29-1	TRBJ1-2	.	CSVESEWGYTF	TGCAGCGTTGAATCAGAATGGGGCTACACCTTC
.	TRBV30	TRBJ2-1	TRBD1	CAWMGQGVGEQFF	TGTGCCTGGATGGGGCAGGGGGTAGGGGAGCAGTTCTTC
few	TRBV3-1/TRBV3-2	TRBJ1-2	.	CASSLTGSYGYTF	TGTGCCAGCAGCCTTACAGGGAGCTATGGCTACACCTTC
many	TRBV19	TRBJ1-1	TRBD1	CASSERQGNTEAFF	TGTGCCAGTAGCGAGAGACAGGGGAACACTGAAGCTTTCTTT
.	TRBV19	TRBJ1-4	.	CASKRQVLNEKLFF	TGTGCCAGTAAAAGACAGGTTCTTAATGAAAAACTGTTTTTT
.	TRBV6-5	TRBJ1-1	TRBD1	CASSSRQGMSTEAFF	TGTGCCAGCAGTTCCCGACAGGGGATGAGCACTGAAGCTTTCTTT
few	TRBV27	TRBJ2-1	.	CASSPGRGQGQFF	TGTGCCAGCAGTCCCGGAAGGGGTCAGGGGCAGTTCTTC
.	TRBV3-1/TRBV3-2	TRBJ2-7	TRBD1	CASSRPGTGAASYEQYF	TGTGCCAGCAGCCGTCCCGGGACAGGGGCTGCCTCCTACGAGCAGTACTTC